The 28 T cell receptor beta chains reported below all come from one sample, sequenced in a study of blood T cell repertoires in COVID-19. Data came from immunoSEQ multiplex PCR; TCRdb stores just in-frame clones and leaves some out. The table has about 200,000 clones, approximately 90% seen once. The material sequenced was peripheral blood. The receptors here all came from a man aged 60 to 75 with active or convalescent COVID-19.

The J gene is TRBJ2-3, the V gene TRBV6-2 or TRBV6-3, with TRBD2 matching over 8 bases. From germline, CDR1 is MNHEY and CDR2 SVGEGT. V lost 2 bases and J lost 3; bases outside the gene matches: 10. The CDR3 totals 17 residues. The CDR3 DNA follows: TGTGCCAGCAGTTACCCGTCGGGGGGGGGCGTTACAGATACGCAGTATTTT. Amino acid sequence: CASSYPSGGGVTDTQYF.

The J gene is TRBJ1-6, the V gene TRBV7-7, with 9 bases identical to TRBD1. The CDR3 extends over 19 amino acids. Germline V gene data show CDR1 as SSHAT and CDR2 as FNYEAQ (reference sequence). Trimming took 3 bases from V and 9 from J; bases not matched to a gene: 18. The CDR3 protein is CASSFHRDRASRGISPLHF. As DNA, the CDR3 is TGTGCCAGCAGCTTCCACCGGGACAGGGCGAGCAGAGGGATTTCACCCCTCCACTTT.

The chain has TRBV18 and TRBJ1-6; tentative D call: TRBD1 (5 bases). The CDR3 covers 15 residues. Germline V lookup: CDR1 KGHSH, CDR2 LQKENI. The V end was cut by 5 bases, the J end by 6 bases, with 14 bases between. This chain's CDR3 is CASSMAGGSNSPLHF. The DNA for the CDR3 is TGTGCCAGCTCAATGGCGGGGGGGAGTAATTCACCCCTCCACTTT.

The chain joins TRBV14 to TRBJ1-1; 10 nucleotides agree with TRBD1. The length of the CDR3 is 14 residues. Germline V gene data show CDR1 as SGHDN and CDR2 as FVKESK. Trimming at V came to 2 bases and at J to 9 bases, leaving 6 bases not matched to a gene. The CDR3 protein is CASSQTGQGWQAFF. CDR3 bases: TGTGCCAGCAGCCAAACGGGACAGGGGTGGCAAGCTTTCTTT. The full variable domain, in which reference TRBV14 and TRBJ1-1 provide the parts outside the CDR3, is EAGVTQFPSHSVIEKGQTVTLRCDPISGHDNLYWYRRVMGKEIKFLLHFVKESKQDESGMPNNRFLAERTGGTYSTLKVQPAELEDSGVYFCASSQTGQGWQAFFGQGTRLTVV.

CDR3: CASSLTLSQRGGDTQYF. As DNA, the CDR3 is TGTGCCAGCAGCTTAACGCTCTCCCAGCGGGGTGGGGATACGCAGTATTTT. The V call is TRBV7-3, the J call TRBJ2-3; TRBD2 agrees at 7 bases. Unmatched junction bases numbered 12, after V lost 0 bases and J lost 6 bases. This CDR3 has 17 amino acids. Germline CDR1 and CDR2: SGHTA and FQGTGA.

This chain links TRBV3-1 (or the pseudogene TRBV3-2) with TRBJ1-2; tentatively, D is TRBD1 (6 bases). The CDR3 consists of 14 residues. The V gene's germline CDR1 is LGHDT and CDR2 YNNKEL (reference sequence). V lost 1 base to trimming and J lost 4 bases, with 10 bases between them. The CDR3 protein is CASSQGQASYGYTF. CDR3 sequence (DNA): TGTGCCAGCAGCCAAGGACAGGCATCCTATGGCTACACCTTC.

The V and J genes are TRBV27 and TRBJ1-2; 8 bases map to TRBD1. The CDR3 contains 15 residues. With 6 bases clipped from V and 4 bases from J, the junction kept 10 bases outside the gene matches. The V gene's germline CDR1 is MNHEY and CDR2 SMNVEV (reference sequence). The CDR3 sequence is CASSVAGGRGYGYTF. The CDR3 DNA sequence: TGTGCCAGCAGCGTTGCAGGGGGCAGAGGCTATGGCTACACCTTC.

V usage is TRBV7-2 and J usage is TRBJ1-2, with 9 bases identical to TRBD1. V lost 4 bases, J lost 4 bases, and 10 bases stayed unmatched. Germline values: CDR1 SGHTA, CDR2 FQGNSA. The CDR3 is made up of 16 amino acids. CDR3 sequence reads: CASSSSRDRVFYGYTF. In nucleotides, the CDR3 is TGTGCCAGCAGCTCCTCCCGGGACAGGGTATTCTATGGCTACACCTTC.

V is TRBV6-5 and J is TRBJ2-7; TRBD1 might be the D (6 bases). Germline V gene lookup returns CDR1 MNHEY and CDR2 SVGAGI. This CDR3 contains 14 residues. Trimming stripped 2 bases from V and 7 bases from J, with 15 bases between. CDR3 in amino acids: CASSYGARGWEQYF. DNA for the CDR3: TGTGCCAGCAGTTACGGGGCCAGGGGATGGGAGCAGTACTTC.

This clone occurred once. The V and J genes are TRBV6-5 and TRBJ1-2, with D perhaps TRBD1 (5 bases). The ends were cut back, 7 bases at V and 8 bases at J, with 20 bases in the middle. The length of the CDR3 is 14 residues. Germline CDR1 reads MNHEY; CDR2 reads SVGAGI. The CDR3 DNA reads as TGTGCCAGCATTGGGGGGGGACCTTCGGGAGGCTACACCTTC. Amino acids: CASIGGGPSGGYTF.

J is TRBJ2-1 and V is TRBV7-9; 11 bases are a match to TRBD1. V dropped 5 bases and J dropped 7; count of bases not matched to a gene: 7. The V gene's germline CDR1 is SEHNR and CDR2 FQNEAQ (reference sequence). This CDR3 region has 15 residues. In DNA, the CDR3 is TGTGCCAGCAGCCGGGGGACAGGGGGAGGGAATGAGCAGTTCTTC. It is translated as CASSRGTGGGNEQFF.

The chain employs TRBV14 and TRBJ2-5; D is possibly TRBD1 (6 bases). CDR1 SGHDN and CDR2 FVKESK come from the germline V gene. Trimming left V 0 bases short and J 5 bases short, with 10 bases between. CDR3 length: 14 residues. CDR3 protein: CASSQESGVETQYF. DNA of the CDR3: TGTGCCAGCAGCCAAGAATCAGGGGTGGAGACCCAGTACTTC.

This chain joins TRBV25-1 and TRBJ2-3; 10 bases agree with TRBD1. Germline loops: CDR1 MGHDK, CDR2 SYGVNS. The CDR3 is 16 residues long. With V trimmed by 2 bases and J by 3 bases, 5 bases remained unmatched. CDR3 residues: CASSERGQGMTDTQYF. The DNA of the CDR3 is TGTGCCAGCAGTGAAAGGGGACAGGGGATGACAGATACGCAGTATTTT.

This rearrangement joins TRBV9 to TRBJ1-6; TRBD1 aligns across 7 bases. The CDR3 contains 14 residues. Germline-derived CDR1 and CDR2 are SGDLS and YYNGEE. J was trimmed by 7 bases and V by 3 bases; bases with no gene match: 4. The CDR3: CASSADRMNSPLHF. As DNA, the CDR3 is TGTGCCAGCAGCGCGGACAGGATGAATTCACCCCTCCACTTT.

The chain uses TRBV28 and TRBJ2-5; maybe TRBD1 (6 bases). Germline values: CDR1 MDHEN, CDR2 SYDVKM. This CDR3 region has 15 residues. Trimming took 2 bases from V and 1 from J, leaving 11 bases between them. CDR3 coding DNA: TGTGCCAGCAGTTTAGGACAGATCTTCCAAGAGACCCAGTACTTC. Residues: CASSLGQIFQETQYF.

The chain is built from TRBV2 and TRBJ2-5; D is uncertain. CDR3 length: 11 residues. Trimming took 5 bases from V and 4 from J, leaving 5 bases between them. The germline V gene has CDR1 SNHLY and CDR2 FYNNEI. CDR3 in amino acids: CASSLRETQYF. DNA for the CDR3: TGTGCCAGCAGTCTTCGAGAGACCCAGTACTTC. The full variable domain, completed using reference TRBV2 and TRBJ2-5, is EPEVTQTPSHQVTQMGQEVILRCVPISNHLYFYWYRQILGQKVEFLVSFYNNEISEKSEIFDDQFSVERPDGSNFTLKIRSTKLEDSAMYFCASSLRETQYFGPGTRLLVL.

The chain uses TRBV7-7 and TRBJ2-1; 13 bases agree with TRBD2. Germline lookup yields CDR1 SSHAT and CDR2 FNYEAQ (reference sequence). J lost 10 bases, V lost 4 bases, and 13 bases had no gene match. The CDR3 is 17 amino acids. DNA for the CDR3: TGTGCCAGCAGCTCTGGCTTGGGACTAGCGGGGAAAGGGGAGCAGTTCTTC. It codes for CASSSGLGLAGKGEQFF.

The chain couples TRBV13 to TRBJ2-1; 7 nucleotides match TRBD1. Trimming took 5 bases from V and 0 from J; bases not matched to a gene: 16. The CDR3 has 19 amino acids. CDR1 and CDR2 from the germline V gene are PRHDT and FYEKMQ (reference sequence). The CDR3 bases are TGTGCCAGCAGCGACAGGGTTGGGGGTCACACGAGCTCCTACAATGAGCAGTTCTTC. Translated: CASSDRVGGHTSSYNEQFF.

The chain combines TRBV6-1 with TRBJ2-5; D might be TRBD2 (5 bases). Germline CDR1 reads MNHNS; CDR2 reads SASEGT. This CDR3 region has 15 residues. Between the trimmed V and J ends, which lost 0 bases and 1 base, there was a span of 9 bases. The CDR3 protein is CASSEARGIQETQYF. For the CDR3, the DNA is TGTGCCAGCAGTGAAGCGCGAGGGATCCAAGAGACCCAGTACTTC.

This chain connects TRBV6-2 or TRBV6-3 to TRBJ1-4; 7 bases are shared with TRBD1. CDR3 length: 17 residues. Trimming cost V 6 bases and J 0 bases; bases outside gene matches: 10. From germline, CDR1 is MNHEY and CDR2 SVGEGT. The CDR3 here is CASSPRTGYATNEKLFF. CDR3 nucleotide sequence: TGTGCCAGCAGCCCTAGGACAGGCTATGCAACTAATGAAAAACTGTTTTTT.

V and J are TRBV29-1 and TRBJ2-5; TRBD1 matches at 7 bases. This CDR3 contains 14 residues. The ends lost 7 bases at V and 2 bases at J; junction bases unmatched: 10. Germline V CDR1 and CDR2: SQVTM, ANQGSEA. The CDR3 sequence is CSAAGTDIQETQYF. As DNA, the CDR3 is TGCAGCGCGGCCGGGACAGACATTCAAGAGACCCAGTACTTC.

The V call is TRBV11-2, the J call TRBJ2-5, with 9 bases matching TRBD1. Per germline, CDR1 SGHAT and CDR2 FQNNGV. The length of the CDR3 is 16 residues. After removal of 1 base from V and 5 bases from J, the junction contained 8 bases not matched to a gene. This CDR3 reads CASSLGRNRGRETQYF. In nucleotides, the CDR3 is TGTGCCAGCAGCTTAGGGCGCAACAGGGGGCGTGAGACCCAGTACTTC.

The rearrangement uses TRBV6-5 and TRBJ2-5; a possible D gene is TRBD2 (5 bases). The germline V gene has CDR1 MNHEY and CDR2 SVGAGI. The CDR3 loop spans 13 amino acids. Trimming removed 8 bases from V and 3 bases from J, with 13 bases in between. The CDR3 bases are TGTGCCAGCCTCCCGGGGATAAAAGAGACCCAGTACTTC. Translating gives CASLPGIKETQYF.

On this clone: At one end, the junction sequence differs from germline, possibly due to a read error. The CDR3 sequence is CASGLTGGSSTDTQYF. CDR3 in DNA: TGTGCCAGCGGCCTAACGGGAGGTTCTAGCACGGATACGCAGTATTTT. The V call is TRBV7-9, the J call TRBJ2-3; 7 bases map to TRBD2. The CDR3 totals 16 residues. CDR1 and CDR2 (germline): SEHNR, FQNEAQ (reference sequence).

The chain carries TRBV7-3 and TRBJ1-1, with D unresolved. The CDR3 is 13 residues long. Deletions cut 2 bases from V and 4 bases from J, with 8 bases between. Germline V lookup: CDR1 SGHTA, CDR2 FQGTGA. The CDR3 region is CASSLERGTEAFF. The CDR3 region has the DNA TGTGCCAGCAGCTTAGAGCGAGGCACTGAAGCTTTCTTT.

Only one count was recorded for this clone. The chain couples TRBV6-1 to TRBJ1-2, with D perhaps matching TRBD1 (5 bases). The CDR3 runs to 15 residues. The ends were cut back, 2 bases at V and 0 bases at J, with 10 bases in the middle. The germline V gene has CDR1 MNHNS and CDR2 SASEGT. CDR3 in amino acids: CASSELQVTNYGYTF. CDR3 nucleotides: TGTGCCAGCAGTGAACTACAGGTTACTAACTATGGCTACACCTTC.

This clone was seen only once. The V and J genes are TRBV28 and TRBJ2-1; D is possibly TRBD1 (5 bases). The V end was cut by 6 bases, the J end by 7 bases, with 19 bases between. Germline V gives CDR1 MDHEN, CDR2 SYDVKM. CDR3 length: 15 residues. The CDR3 loop is CASSLGGAGWNEQFF. The CDR3 bases are TGTGCCAGCAGCTTGGGTGGGGCAGGTTGGAATGAGCAGTTCTTC.

This clone was picked up a small number of times. This chain uses TRBV18 with TRBJ2-7, with 10 nucleotides matching TRBD2. The CDR3 has 16 residues. V was pared by 3 bases and J by 0 bases, with 5 bases of the junction left unmatched. In germline, CDR1 is KGHSH, CDR2 LQKENI. CDR3: CASSPSGGALSYEQYF. CDR3 bases: TGTGCCAGCTCACCCAGCGGGGGGGCGCTCTCCTACGAGCAGTACTTC.